A selection of T cell receptor beta chains follows, all from one sample in a study of cytomegalovirus exposure and HLA in healthy donors. Some clones are missing from TCRdb's copy, which holds only in-frame ones; the method was immunoSEQ multiplex PCR. The sample lists 220,000 or so clones; 75% to 95% were seen once. The specimen was PBMCs. These receptors were obtained from a young woman in good health and CMV-seronegative. Each CDR3 is given without its conserved first and last residue.

TRBV30	TRBJ2-3	AWARDFQSTDTQY
TRBV5-4	TRBJ2-1	ASSLGQGGGNEQF
TRBV14	TRBJ1-2	ASSAYRGPGYGYT
TRBV19	TRBJ2-6	ASSLSGANVLT
TRBV6-5	TRBJ2-4	ASSYGGQGKGIQY
TRBV4-2	TRBJ2-2	ASSQGQGDTGELF
TRBV5-6	TRBJ1-2	ASSLTGSTYGYT
TRBV11-1	TRBJ2-2	ASSRGLAGGNTGELF
TRBV30	TRBJ1-2	AWSSHGGVDGYT
TRBV6-5	TRBJ2-4	ASTDGTGH
TRBV6-1	TRBJ2-7	ASRRRSYEQY
TRBV7-9	TRBJ2-1	ASNSPGTSLDNEQF
TRBV30	TRBJ1-6	AWSSDRGGLNSPLH
TRBV28	TRBJ1-3	ASSQTRSGNTIY
TRBV20-1	TRBJ1-1	SAARSLEAF
TRBV2	TRBJ2-5	ASSENRVGGGQETQY
TRBV6-5	TRBJ2-7	ASSYSRDTSEQY
TRBV5-6	TRBJ2-7	ASSLGQGAYEQY
TRBV6-6	TRBJ2-2	ASSLPTGFPGELF
TRBV5-1	TRBJ2-3	ASSLLRDRGVPPDTQY
TRBV28	TRBJ2-1	ASSPGQGPYNEQF
TRBV5-5	TRBJ2-7	ASSFVPSGYEQY
TRBV28	TRBJ1-2	ASSLDRRGVYGYT
TRBV5-4	TRBJ1-4	ASSTDPGGGGEKLF
TRBV11-2	TRBJ2-5	ASSPTLEETQY
TRBV4-1	TRBJ2-2	ASSQALWDFNTGELF
TRBV5-1	TRBJ2-7	ASSLASGGSYEQY
TRBV11-2	TRBJ2-1	ASTQDRADNEQF
TRBV18	TRBJ2-7	ASSPEDFTYEQY
TRBV5-1	TRBJ1-1	ASSLSPAGSTEAF
TRBV15	TRBJ2-2	ATSFQTSGTGELF
TRBV5-1	TRBJ2-7	ASGPGLGPYEQY
TRBV5-1	TRBJ2-3	ASSSGLAGQDTQY
TRBV6-1	TRBJ2-1	ASKAAQAQGEQF
TRBV11-3	TRBJ2-1	ASSLGQGAGEQF
TRBV30	TRBJ1-3	AWSGYRGDSGNTIY
TRBV5-1	TRBJ2-3	ASSFPPQGKWPDTQY
TRBV30	TRBJ2-1	AWGRGINEQF
TRBV6-5	TRBJ1-1	ASSYRTEAF
TRBV12-5	TRBJ2-1	ASGLSRDSKQF
TRBV27	TRBJ2-3	ASSLVTSGITDTQY
TRBV5-1	TRBJ2-1	ASSSQPGQGNNEQF
TRBV5-4	TRBJ2-7	ASSSGQSKNEQY
TRBV28	TRBJ2-3	ASSLQTDTQY
TRBV30	TRBJ1-1	AWSPQGLNTEAF
TRBV14	TRBJ2-1	ASSRIPDRVYNEQF
TRBV28	TRBJ1-5	ASSKRGGVGQPQH
TRBV7-9	TRBJ1-1	ASSPGASTEAF
TRBV6-4	TRBJ2-1	ASRGTGSSYNEQF